This T cell receptor (beta chain) emerged from a study of identical twins. Study conclusions and caveats: Researchers reported excess low generation probability among twin-shared out-of-frame alpha sequences.

This clonotype was counted a few times. Its cognate antigen is unknown. TCRdb itself ran the 5' RACE reads through MiXCR, one entry per CDR3 protein. This sample yields about 730,000 distinct CDR3 sequences, of which around 21% are seen a single time; 4% to 5.5% belongs to the top ten. CDR3 length equals 13 residues. Germline CDR1 reads PRHDT; CDR2 reads FYEKMQ (reference sequence). The J segment lost 9 bases and the V segment lost 3 bases, leaving 3 bases of the junction unmatched. This same sample was also taken into another study, of T cells expressing NK-cell markers. From that study: Roughly 1.0-8% of CD8+ T cells in roughly six donors belonged to dominant NKG2C+ clonotypes.

The sample taken for sequencing was PBMCs. The V gene is TRBV13, the J gene TRBJ2-1; 9 positions agree with TRBD1. This TCR derives from a woman under 30 in good health. The CDR3, as DNA: TGTGCCAGCAGCTTGGGACAGGGTTCTGAGCAGTTCTTC. Translated: CASSLGQGSEQFF.